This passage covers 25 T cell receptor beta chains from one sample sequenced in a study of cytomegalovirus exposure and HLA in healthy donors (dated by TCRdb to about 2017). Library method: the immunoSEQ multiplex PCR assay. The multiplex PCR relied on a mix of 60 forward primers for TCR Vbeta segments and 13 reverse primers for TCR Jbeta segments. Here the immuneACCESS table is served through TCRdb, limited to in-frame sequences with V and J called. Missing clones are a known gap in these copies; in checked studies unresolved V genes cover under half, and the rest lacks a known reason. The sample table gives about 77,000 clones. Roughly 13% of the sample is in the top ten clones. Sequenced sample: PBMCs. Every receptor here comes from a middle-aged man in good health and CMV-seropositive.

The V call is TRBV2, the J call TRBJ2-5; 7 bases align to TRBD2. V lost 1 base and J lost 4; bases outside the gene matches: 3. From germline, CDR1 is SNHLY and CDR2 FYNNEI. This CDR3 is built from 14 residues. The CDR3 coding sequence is TGTGCCAGCAGTGAAGGGGGGGGAGGAGAGACCCAGTACTTC. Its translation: CASSEGGGGETQYF.

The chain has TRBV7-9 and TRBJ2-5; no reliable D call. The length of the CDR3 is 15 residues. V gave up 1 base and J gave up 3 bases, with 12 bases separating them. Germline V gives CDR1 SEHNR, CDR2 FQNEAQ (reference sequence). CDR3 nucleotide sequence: TGTGCCAGCAGCTTAGAAGTTACTCCGAAAGAGACCCAGTACTTC. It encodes CASSLEVTPKETQYF.

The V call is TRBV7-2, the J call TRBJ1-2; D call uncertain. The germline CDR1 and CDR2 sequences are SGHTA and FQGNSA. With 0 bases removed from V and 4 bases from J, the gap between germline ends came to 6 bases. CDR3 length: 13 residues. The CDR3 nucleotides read TGTGCCAGCAGCTTAGCGATAGCCTATGGCTACACCTTC. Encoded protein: CASSLAIAYGYTF.

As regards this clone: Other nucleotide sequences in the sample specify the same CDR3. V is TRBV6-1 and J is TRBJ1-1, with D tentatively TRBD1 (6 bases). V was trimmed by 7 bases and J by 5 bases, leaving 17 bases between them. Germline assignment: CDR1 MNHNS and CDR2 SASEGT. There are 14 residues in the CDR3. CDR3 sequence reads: CASTLSTGRTEAFF. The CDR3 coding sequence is TGTGCCAGCACCCTATCAACAGGGCGGACTGAAGCTTTCTTT.

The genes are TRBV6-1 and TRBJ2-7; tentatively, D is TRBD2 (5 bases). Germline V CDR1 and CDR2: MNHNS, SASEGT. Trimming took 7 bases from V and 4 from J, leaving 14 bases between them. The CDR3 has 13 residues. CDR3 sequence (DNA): TGTGCCAGCACCAACCCGGGGAGTTACGAGCAGTACGTC. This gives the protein CASTNPGSYEQYV.

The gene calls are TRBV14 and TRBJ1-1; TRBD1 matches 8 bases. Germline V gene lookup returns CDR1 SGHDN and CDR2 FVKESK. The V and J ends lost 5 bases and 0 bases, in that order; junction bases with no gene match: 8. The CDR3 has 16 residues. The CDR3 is CASSSPGGHMNTEAFF. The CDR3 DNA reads TGTGCCAGCAGCTCCCCAGGGGGCCACATGAACACTGAAGCTTTCTTT.

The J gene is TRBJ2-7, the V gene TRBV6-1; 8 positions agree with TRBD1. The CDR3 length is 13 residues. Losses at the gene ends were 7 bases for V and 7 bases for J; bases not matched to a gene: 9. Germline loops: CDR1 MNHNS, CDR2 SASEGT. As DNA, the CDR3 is TGTGCCAGCATTTTAACAGGGGGAAGGGAGCAGTACGTC. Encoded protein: CASILTGGREQYV.

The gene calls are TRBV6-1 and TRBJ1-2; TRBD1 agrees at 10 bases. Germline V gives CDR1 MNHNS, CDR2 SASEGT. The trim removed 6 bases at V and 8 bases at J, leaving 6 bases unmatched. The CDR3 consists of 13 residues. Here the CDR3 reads CASSPDRGRGYTF. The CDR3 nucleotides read TGTGCCAGCAGCCCCGACAGGGGGCGCGGCTACACCTTC.

This CDR3 reads CASSYSGVDRAGELFF. The CDR3 bases are TGTGCCAGCAGTTACTCGGGAGTCGACAGGGCCGGGGAGCTGTTTTTT. This chain uses TRBV6-5 with TRBJ2-2, with 7 bases matching TRBD1. Germline CDR1 reads MNHEY; CDR2 reads SVGAGI. V was clipped by 0 bases and J by 6 bases; unmatched bases: 7. The CDR3 sequence is 16 residues long.

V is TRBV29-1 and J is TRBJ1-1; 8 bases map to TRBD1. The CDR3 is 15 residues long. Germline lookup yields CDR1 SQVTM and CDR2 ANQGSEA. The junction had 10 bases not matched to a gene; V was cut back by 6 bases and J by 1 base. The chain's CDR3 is CSVTPGQVTNTEAFF. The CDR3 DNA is TGCAGCGTCACTCCGGGACAGGTTACGAACACTGAAGCTTTCTTT.

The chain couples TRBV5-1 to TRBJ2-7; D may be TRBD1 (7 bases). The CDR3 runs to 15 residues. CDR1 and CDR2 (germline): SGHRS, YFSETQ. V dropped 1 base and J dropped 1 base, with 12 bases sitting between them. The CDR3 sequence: CASSLFAGGSYEQYF. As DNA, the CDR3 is TGCGCCAGCAGCTTGTTCGCAGGGGGGTCCTACGAGCAGTACTTC.

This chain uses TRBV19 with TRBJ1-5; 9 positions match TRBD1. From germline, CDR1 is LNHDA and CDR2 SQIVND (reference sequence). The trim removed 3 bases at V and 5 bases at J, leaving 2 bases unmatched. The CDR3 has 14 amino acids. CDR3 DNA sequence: TGTGCCAGTAGTATTTGGACAGGGGATCAGCCCCAGCATTTT. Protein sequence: CASSIWTGDQPQHF.

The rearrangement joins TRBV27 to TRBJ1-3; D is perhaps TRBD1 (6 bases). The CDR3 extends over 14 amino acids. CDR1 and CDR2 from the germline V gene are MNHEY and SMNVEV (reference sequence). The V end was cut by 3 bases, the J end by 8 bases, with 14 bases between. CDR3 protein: CASSFGGVGDTIYF. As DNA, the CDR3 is TGTGCCAGCAGTTTTGGGGGCGTGGGGGACACCATATATTTT.

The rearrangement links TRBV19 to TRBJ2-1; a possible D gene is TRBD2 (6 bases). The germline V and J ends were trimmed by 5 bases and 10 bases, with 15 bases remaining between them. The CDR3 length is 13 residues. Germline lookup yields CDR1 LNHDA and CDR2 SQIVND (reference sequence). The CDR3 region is CASSPGLPGEQFF. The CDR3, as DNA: TGTGCCAGTAGTCCGGGACTCCCGGGGGAGCAGTTCTTC.

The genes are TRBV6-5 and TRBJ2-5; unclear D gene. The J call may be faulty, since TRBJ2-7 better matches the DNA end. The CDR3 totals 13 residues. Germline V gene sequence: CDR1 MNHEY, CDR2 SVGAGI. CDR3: CASSSTGSYEQYF. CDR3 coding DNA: TGTGCCAGCAGCTCGACTGGGTCCTACGAGCAGTACTTC.

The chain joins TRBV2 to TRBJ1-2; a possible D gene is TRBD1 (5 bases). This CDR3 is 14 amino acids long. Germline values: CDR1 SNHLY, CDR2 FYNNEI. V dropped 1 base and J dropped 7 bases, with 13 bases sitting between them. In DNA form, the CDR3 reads TGTGCCAGCAGTGAAGGGAGGGGCATCGGTGGCTACACCTTC. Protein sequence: CASSEGRGIGGYTF.

The CDR3 DNA sequence: TGTGCCAGCAGCCCCACGGGGACTAACTATGGCTACACCTTC. Translated, it gives CASSPTGTNYGYTF. V is TRBV2 and J is TRBJ1-2; no clear D gene. The germline V gene encodes CDR1 SNHLY and CDR2 FYNNEI. The CDR3 has 14 amino acids. Trimming cost V 6 bases and J 0 bases, with 11 bases left between them. Complete variable domain (other parts from reference TRBV2 and TRBJ1-2): EPEVTQTPSHQVTQMGQEVILRCVPISNHLYFYWYRQILGQKVEFLVSFYNNEISEKSEIFDDQFSVERPDGSNFTLKIRSTKLEDSAMYFCASSPTGTNYGYTFGSGTRLTVV.

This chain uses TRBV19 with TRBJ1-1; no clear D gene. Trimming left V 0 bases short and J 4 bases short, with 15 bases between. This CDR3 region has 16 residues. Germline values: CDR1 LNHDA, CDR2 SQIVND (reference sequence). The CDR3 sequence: CASSIDAPNFITEAFF. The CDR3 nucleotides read TGTGCCAGTAGTATAGACGCGCCTAATTTCATCACTGAAGCTTTCTTT.

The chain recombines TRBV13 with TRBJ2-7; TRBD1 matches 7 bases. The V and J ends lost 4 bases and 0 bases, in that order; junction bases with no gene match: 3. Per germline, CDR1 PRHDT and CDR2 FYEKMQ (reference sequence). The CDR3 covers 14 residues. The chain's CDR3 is CASSSRQGSYEQYV. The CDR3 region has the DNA TGTGCCAGCAGCTCCCGACAGGGCTCCTACGAGCAGTACGTC.

For the CDR3, the DNA is TGTGCCAGCAGCTCTCCTAGCGGGGGGGCAACAGATACGCAGTATTTT. As protein: CASSSPSGGATDTQYF. The chain is built from TRBV7-2 and TRBJ2-3, with TRBD2 identical over 12 bases. Germline loops: CDR1 SGHTA, CDR2 FQGNSA. The CDR3 sequence is 16 residues long. J gave up 3 bases and V 4 bases, and 5 bases lay outside the gene matches.

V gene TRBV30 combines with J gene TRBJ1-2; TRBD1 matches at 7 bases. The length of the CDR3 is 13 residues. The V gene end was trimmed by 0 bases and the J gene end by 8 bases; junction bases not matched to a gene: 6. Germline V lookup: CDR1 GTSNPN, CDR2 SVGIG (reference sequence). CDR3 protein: CAWSVDRRSGYTF. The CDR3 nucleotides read TGTGCCTGGAGTGTGGACAGGAGAAGCGGCTACACCTTC.

In nucleotides, the CDR3 is TGCAGCGTTGATTCGGCTAGCGGGAGGAAGTCAGATACGCAGTATTTT. Translated: CSVDSASGRKSDTQYF. The genes are TRBV29-1 and TRBJ2-3, with 11 bases lining up with TRBD2. This CDR3 has 16 residues. V lost 3 bases to trimming and J lost 4 bases; unmatched junction nucleotides: 9. Germline lookup yields CDR1 SQVTM and CDR2 ANQGSEA.

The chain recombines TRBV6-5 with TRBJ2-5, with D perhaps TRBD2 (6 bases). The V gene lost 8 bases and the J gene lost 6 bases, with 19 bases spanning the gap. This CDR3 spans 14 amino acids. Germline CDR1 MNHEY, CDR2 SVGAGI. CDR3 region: CASSEGTAAQTQYF. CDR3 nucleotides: TGTGCCAGCTCGGAGGGGACGGCAGCCCAGACCCAGTACTTC.

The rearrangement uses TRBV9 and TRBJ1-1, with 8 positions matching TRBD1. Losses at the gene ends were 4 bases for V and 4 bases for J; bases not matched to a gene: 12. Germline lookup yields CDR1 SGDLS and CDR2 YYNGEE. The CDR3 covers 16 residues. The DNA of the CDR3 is TGTGCCAGCAGCCCGTCGGCAGGGGGCTGGAGCACTGAAGCTTTCTTT. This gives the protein CASSPSAGGWSTEAFF.

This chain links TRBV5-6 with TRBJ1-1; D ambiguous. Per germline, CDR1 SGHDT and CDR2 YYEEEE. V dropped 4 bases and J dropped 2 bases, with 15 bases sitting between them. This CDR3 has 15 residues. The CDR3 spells CASSRTGSFNTEAFF. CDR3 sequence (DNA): TGTGCCAGCAGCCGGACGGGATCCTTTAACACTGAAGCTTTCTTT. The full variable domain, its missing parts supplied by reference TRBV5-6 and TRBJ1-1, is DAGVTQSPTHLIKTRGQQVTLRCSPKSGHDTVSWYQQALGQGPQFIFQYYEEEERQRGNFPDRFSGHQFPNYSSELNVNALLLGDSALYLCASSRTGSFNTEAFFGQGTRLTVV.